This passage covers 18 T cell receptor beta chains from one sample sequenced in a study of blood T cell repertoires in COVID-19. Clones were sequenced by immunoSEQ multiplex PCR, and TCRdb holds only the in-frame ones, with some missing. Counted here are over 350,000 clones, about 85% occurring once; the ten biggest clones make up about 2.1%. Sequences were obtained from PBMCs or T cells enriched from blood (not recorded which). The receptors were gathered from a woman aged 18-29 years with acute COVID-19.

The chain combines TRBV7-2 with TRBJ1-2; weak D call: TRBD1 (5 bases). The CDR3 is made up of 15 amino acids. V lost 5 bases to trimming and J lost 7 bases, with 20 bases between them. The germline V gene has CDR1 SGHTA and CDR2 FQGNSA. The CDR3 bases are TGTGCCAGCAGCCCAGTCAGTGGGGCTCGAACTGGCTACACCTTC. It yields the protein CASSPVSGARTGYTF.

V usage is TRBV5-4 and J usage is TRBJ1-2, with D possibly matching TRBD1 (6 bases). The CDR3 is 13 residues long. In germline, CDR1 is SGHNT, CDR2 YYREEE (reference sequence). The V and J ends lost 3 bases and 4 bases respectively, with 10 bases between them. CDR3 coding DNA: TGTGCCAGCAGCTCGGACAGCAGCTATGGCTACACCTTC. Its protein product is CASSSDSSYGYTF. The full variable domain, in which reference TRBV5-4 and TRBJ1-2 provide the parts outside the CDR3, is ETGVTQSPTHLIKTRGQQVTLRCSSQSGHNTVSWYQQALGQGPQFIFQYYREEENGRGNFPPRFSGLQFPNYSSELNVNALELDDSALYLCASSSDSSYGYTFGSGTRLTVV.

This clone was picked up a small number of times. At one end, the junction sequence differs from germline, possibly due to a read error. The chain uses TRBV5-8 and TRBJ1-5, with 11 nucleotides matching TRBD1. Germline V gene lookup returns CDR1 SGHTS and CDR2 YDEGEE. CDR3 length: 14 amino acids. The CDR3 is CASSLGQGVQPQHF. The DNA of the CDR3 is TGTGCCAGCAGTTTGGGACAGGGGGTTCAGCCCCAGCATTTT. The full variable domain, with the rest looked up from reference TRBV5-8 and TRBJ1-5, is EAGVTQSPTHLIKTRGQQATLRCSPISGHTSVYWYQQALGLGLQFLLWYDEGEERNRGNFPPRFSGRQFPNYSSELNVNALELEDSALYLCASSLGQGVQPQHFGDGTRLSIL.

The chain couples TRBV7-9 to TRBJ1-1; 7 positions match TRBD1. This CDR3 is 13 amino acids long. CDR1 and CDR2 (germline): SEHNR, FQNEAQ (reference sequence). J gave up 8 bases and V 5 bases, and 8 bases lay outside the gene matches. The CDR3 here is CASSPTGLREAFF. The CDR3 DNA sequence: TGTGCCAGCAGCCCGACAGGGTTGAGGGAAGCTTTCTTT.

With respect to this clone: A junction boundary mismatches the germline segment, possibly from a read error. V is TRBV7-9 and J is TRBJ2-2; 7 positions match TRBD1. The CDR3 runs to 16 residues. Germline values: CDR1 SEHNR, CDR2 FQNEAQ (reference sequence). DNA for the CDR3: TGTGCCAGCAGCATAGCCGGGACAGCGAACACCGGGGAGCTGTTTTTT. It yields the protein CASSIAGTANTGELFF.

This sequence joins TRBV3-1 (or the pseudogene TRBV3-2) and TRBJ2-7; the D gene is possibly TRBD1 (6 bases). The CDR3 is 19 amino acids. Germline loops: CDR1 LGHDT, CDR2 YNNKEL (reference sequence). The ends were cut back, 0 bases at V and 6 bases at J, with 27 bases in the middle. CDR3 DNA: TGTGCCAGCAGCCAAGACCTCGGACAGTCTGGCCGTAGGGTCGGCGAGCAGTACTTC. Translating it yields CASSQDLGQSGRRVGEQYF.

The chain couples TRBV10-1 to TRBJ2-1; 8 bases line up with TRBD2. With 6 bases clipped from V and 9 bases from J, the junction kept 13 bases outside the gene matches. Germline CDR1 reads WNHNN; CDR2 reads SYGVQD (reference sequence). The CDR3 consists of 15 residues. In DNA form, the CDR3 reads TGCGCCAGCAGCGGCCCGGGACTAGGGGGAGGTGAGCAGTTCTTC. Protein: CASSGPGLGGGEQFF.

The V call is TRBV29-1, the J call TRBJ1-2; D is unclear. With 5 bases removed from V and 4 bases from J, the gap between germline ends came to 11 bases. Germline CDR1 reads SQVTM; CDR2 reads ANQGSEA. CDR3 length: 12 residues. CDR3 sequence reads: CSVHSTAYGYTF. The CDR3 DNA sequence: TGCAGCGTTCACAGCACGGCCTATGGCTACACCTTC.

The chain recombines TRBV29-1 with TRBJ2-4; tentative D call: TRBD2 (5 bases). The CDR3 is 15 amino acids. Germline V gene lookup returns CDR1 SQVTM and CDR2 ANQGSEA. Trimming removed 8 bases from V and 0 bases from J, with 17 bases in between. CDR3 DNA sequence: TGCAGCATCGTTGTTGCGGGTGTAGCCAAAAACATTCAGTACTTC. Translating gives CSIVVAGVAKNIQYF. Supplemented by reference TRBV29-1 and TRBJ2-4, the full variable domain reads SAVISQKPSRDICQRGTSLTIQCQVDSQVTMMFWYRQQPGQSLTLIATANQGSEATYESGFVIDKFPISRPNLTFSTLTVSNMSPEDSSIYLCSIVVAGVAKNIQYFGAGTRLSVL.

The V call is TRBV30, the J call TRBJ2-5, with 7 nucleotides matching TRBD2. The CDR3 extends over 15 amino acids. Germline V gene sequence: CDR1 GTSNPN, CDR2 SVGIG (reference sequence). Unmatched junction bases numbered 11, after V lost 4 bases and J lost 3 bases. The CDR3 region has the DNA TGTGCCTGGAATGTAGGGGCTAGCGGTAAAGAGACCCAGTACTTC. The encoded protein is CAWNVGASGKETQYF.

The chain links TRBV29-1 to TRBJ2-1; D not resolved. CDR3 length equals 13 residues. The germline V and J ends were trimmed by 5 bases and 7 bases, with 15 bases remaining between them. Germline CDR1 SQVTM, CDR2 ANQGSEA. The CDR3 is CSVLVRRKNEQFF. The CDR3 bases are TGCAGCGTTCTGGTCCGTAGAAAAAATGAGCAGTTCTTC.

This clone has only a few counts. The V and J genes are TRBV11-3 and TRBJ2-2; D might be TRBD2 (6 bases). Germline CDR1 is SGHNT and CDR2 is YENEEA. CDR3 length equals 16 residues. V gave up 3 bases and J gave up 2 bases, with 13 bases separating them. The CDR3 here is CASSLSLARNTGELFF. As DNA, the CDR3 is TGTGCCAGCAGCTTGAGTCTAGCGAGAAACACCGGGGAGCTGTTTTTT.

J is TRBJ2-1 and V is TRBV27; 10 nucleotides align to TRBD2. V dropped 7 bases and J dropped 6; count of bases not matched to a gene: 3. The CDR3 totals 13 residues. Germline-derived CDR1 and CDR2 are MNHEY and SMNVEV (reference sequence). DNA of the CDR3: TGTGCCAGCACAGGACTAGCGGTCAATGAGCAGTTCTTC. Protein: CASTGLAVNEQFF.

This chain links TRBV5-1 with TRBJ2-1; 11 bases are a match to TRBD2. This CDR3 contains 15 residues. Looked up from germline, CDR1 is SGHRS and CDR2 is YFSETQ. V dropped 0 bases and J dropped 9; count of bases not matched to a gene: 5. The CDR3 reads CASSLGLAGGVEQFF. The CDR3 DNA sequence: TGCGCCAGCAGCTTGGGGCTAGCGGGAGGAGTTGAGCAGTTCTTC.

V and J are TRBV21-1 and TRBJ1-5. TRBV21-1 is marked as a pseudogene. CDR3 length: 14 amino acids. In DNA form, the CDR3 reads TGTGCCAGCAGCGGTCCGAGGTCCTATCAGCCCCAGCATTTT. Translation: CASSGPRSYQPQHF.

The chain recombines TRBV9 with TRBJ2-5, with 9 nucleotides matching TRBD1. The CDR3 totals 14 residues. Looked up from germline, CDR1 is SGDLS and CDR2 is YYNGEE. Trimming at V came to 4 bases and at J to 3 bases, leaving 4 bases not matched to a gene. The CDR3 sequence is CASSLDRGKETQYF. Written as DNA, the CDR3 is TGTGCCAGCAGCTTGGACAGGGGTAAAGAGACCCAGTACTTC. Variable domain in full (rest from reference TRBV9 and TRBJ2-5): DSGVTQTPKHLITATGQRVTLRCSPRSGDLSVYWYQQSLDQGLQFLIQYYNGEERAKGNILERFSAQQFPDLHSELNLSSLELGDSALYFCASSLDRGKETQYFGPGTRLLVL.

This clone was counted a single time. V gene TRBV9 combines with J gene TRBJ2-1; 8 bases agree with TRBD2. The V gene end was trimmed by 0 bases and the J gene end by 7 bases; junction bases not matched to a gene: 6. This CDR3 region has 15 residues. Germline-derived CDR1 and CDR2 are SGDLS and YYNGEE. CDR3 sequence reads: CASSVVTGGHNEQFF. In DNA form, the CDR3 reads TGTGCCAGCAGCGTAGTAACGGGGGGGCATAATGAGCAGTTCTTC.

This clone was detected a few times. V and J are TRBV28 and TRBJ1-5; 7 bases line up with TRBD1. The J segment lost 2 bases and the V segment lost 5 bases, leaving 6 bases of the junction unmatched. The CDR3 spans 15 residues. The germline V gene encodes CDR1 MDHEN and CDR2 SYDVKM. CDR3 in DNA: TGTGCCAGCAGTCCCTCCAGGGGGGGCAATCAGCCCCAGCATTTT. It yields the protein CASSPSRGGNQPQHF.